This T cell receptor (beta chain) derives from a study of blood T cell repertoires in COVID-19. The wider study: The study drew acute and convalescent COVID-19 samples from the United States, Italy and Spain. T cells, B-cell-depleted T cells, or PBMCs supplied cDNA or gDNA.

The table came from immunoSEQ multiplex PCR; TCRdb's copy has only in-frame clones and leaves some out. This table has under 250,000 clones, around 81% appearing once. Participants, about 18 to 90 years old, spanned 25 or so US areas. This clone was picked up a small number of times. This CDR3 is 16 amino acids long. Deletions cut 5 bases from V and 7 bases from J, with 18 bases between. The germline gives CDR1 LGHNT, CDR2 FRNRAP. The chain recombines TRBV12-5 with TRBJ1-6; maybe TRBD1 (5 bases). Sequencing was carried out using PBMCs or T cells enriched from blood (not recorded which). The sequence came from a woman aged 45-65 years with acute COVID-19. The CDR3 reads CASGDPGGSENSPLHF. Written as DNA, the CDR3 is TGTGCTAGTGGTGATCCTGGGGGGTCGGAGAATTCACCCCTCCACTTT.